This TCR beta chain was retrieved from a study of T-cell reconstitution after alpha-beta-depleted transplantation in children. General study results and limits: Newly made T cells mostly supplied T-cell counts and diversity one year after transplant. Reportedly, alpha-beta T cells present about two months post-transplant originated from several hundred expanded clones of graft origin. Recipient T cells and thymic progenitors that survived were the source of the high TCRbeta diversity seen at day 60 in some patients.

The CDR3 length is 13 residues. CDR1 SGHAT and CDR2 FQNNGV come from the germline V gene. Trimming removed 3 bases at V and 4 bases at J, with 6 bases between. Construction of the TCRbeta library involved unique molecular identifiers. TCRdb called the PCR reads again in MiXCR, with one record for every CDR3 protein. The profile shows 400,000 to 550,000 distinct CDR3 sequences, about 10% of them singletons. This clonotype appeared many times. Its antigen is still unknown. V and J are TRBV11-2 and TRBJ2-2; D is ambiguous. The input for sequencing was PBMCs, taken before TCRalphabeta/CD19-depleted stem cell transplant. This TCR came from a child aged 2-15 years with inherited bone marrow failure, due to receive a stem cell transplant. CDR3 sequence reads: CASSFVGTGELFF. The CDR3 DNA sequence: TGTGCCAGCAGCTTCGTCGGCACCGGGGAGCTGTTTTTT. Together with reference TRBV11-2 and TRBJ2-2, the CDR3 gives the full variable domain: EAGVAQSPRYKIIEKRQSVAFWCNPISGHATLYWYQQILGQGPKLLIQFQNNGVVDDSQLPKDRFSAERLKGVDSTLKIQPAKLEDSAVYLCASSFVGTGELFFGEGSRLTVL.